The entry below describes one T cell receptor beta chain. Its antigen is unknown. Here immunoSEQ multiplex PCR was the method, and the copy in TCRdb shows in-frame clones only, minus some. The data contain roughly 60,000 clones, roughly nine tenths of them seen just once; the ten biggest clones take up 2.2%. The germline V and J ends were trimmed by 5 bases and 8 bases, with 12 bases remaining between them. This CDR3 region has 12 residues. Looked up from germline, CDR1 is MNHEY and CDR2 is SVGAGI. This sample was included in a study of cytomegalovirus exposure and HLA in healthy donors. Study-level findings and limits: The authors listed approximately 150 TCR beta chains as cytomegalovirus-associated.

The rearrangement uses TRBV6-5 and TRBJ1-2, with a possible D match to TRBD1 (5 bases). This TCR was sampled from a young woman in good health and CMV-seronegative. Material: PBMCs. CDR3 residues: CASSPDSGGYTF. CDR3 nucleotide sequence: TGTGCCAGCAGTCCTGACAGTGGGGGCTACACCTTC.